What follows describes a single T cell receptor (beta chain). This clonotype was seen just once. Its antigen target is currently unknown. The sample holds no much larger clone one base away, and base qualities are not on file. Just one read gives weak support. This entry is derived from a study of human T cells and chemical hapten exposure (dated by TCRdb to the early 2020s). Concerning the study at large: For sensitization, 2% DPC in acetone was applied to an approximately 2 cm by approximately 2 cm area of upper inner arm skin. Twenty-nine alopecia patients provided blood for TCR sequencing at one to four time points (pre-sensitization, 2, 6 and 24 weeks). Libraries were combined into a pool for sequencing, and differences in TCR yield between samples came mainly from small differences in library volumes within the pool. Patient blood was sampled pre-sensitization (week 0) and at 2, 6 and about 24 weeks after DPC sensitization. Throughout the approximately 24-week study period, patients were also given weekly therapeutic DPC doses on the scalp. Patch tests used Finn chambers with 0.01% DPC on the upper back, scored after 6 days by International Contact Dermatitis Research Group standards. Peripheral blood TCR repertoire changes were tracked in vivo in alopecia patients during primary and secondary sensitization to the hapten diphenylcyclopropenone (DPC). The mostly female patient cohort included alopecia areata with under or over 50% scalp involvement, alopecia totalis and alopecia universalis. General conclusions and limits of the study: DPC sensitization did not change how many TCRs were above 1 in 1000 frequency, and no evidence was found of alterations in global repertoire structure. A positive correlation was found between the number of PT1 expanded TCRs and patch test score, with significance reached at thresholds 8, 16 and 32 but not 4. Alopecia, a presumed autoimmune disease, was present in all patients, so the immune response of the patients might differ from that of healthy individuals. After repeated subsampling, changes were observed in the strength of the expansion versus patch-test correlation and in the threshold at which the correlation became significant. Significantly more large CDR3 similarity clusters were formed by expanded TCRs than by pre-sensitization or healthy control sets, consistent with antigen-driven responses.

Receptors were amplified or captured by RACE. The run used a NextSeq 500. During library preparation, unique molecular identifiers were attached to individual cDNA molecules so that TCRs could be counted quantitatively and reproducibly. From each blood RNA sample, both TCR alpha and TCR beta chains were sequenced. The authors' analysis ran thus. The median number of TCRs per sample was roughly 98,000, ranging from roughly 23,224 to 700,000. The Decombinator software suite was used to annotate V, J and CDR3 in the TCR reads. For PS versus PT1 abundance plots, all samples were subsampled to the same number of TCRs (28,000). Expanded TCRs were defined as absent before sensitization and observed at least eight times at the 2-week time point. TCRdb redid the processing of the public reads, applying fastp at Q25 and MiXCR, and retained in-frame beta chains. Under each unique CDR3 protein, matching rows form one entry showing the most common genes and DNA. These V and J calls originate from TCRdb's pipeline instead of the authors' own analysis. This sample holds roughly 90,000 distinct CDR3 sequences; about 11% were observed only once. The ten most abundant clones make up approximately 1% of the sample.

Interpreted using the paper, the time point label stands for: patch test 3, about 24 weeks after DPC sensitization. This sample's treatment or condition label indicates: therapeutic diphenylcyclopropenone sensitization with weekly scalp DPC. At every patch-test visit, the blood draw took place before the patch test was put on. Eligible patients were aged 18 to 70, diagnosed with alopecia, deemed suitable for DPC therapy, and excluded if pregnant. Total RNA was extracted from unfractionated whole blood that had been collected in Tempus Blood RNA tubes. Looking up the germline V gene (reference sequence) yields CDR1 SGHKS and CDR2 YYEKEE. The CDR3 covers 14 residues, taking in both the cysteine and the phenylalanine. Kept here is only the CDR3 DNA, which spans 42 bases and is read in frame from base 1. V is pared back by 0 bases and J by 1 base, with 7 bases lying between the germline termini.

In this chain, TRBV5-5 is recombined with TRBJ2-5, with the D gene uncertain. The material sequenced was whole blood, taken in connection with sensitization to the hapten diphenylcyclopropenone (DPC). This TCR was recovered from a woman in her twenties or thirties with alopecia areata. Some clones in this sample may be carry-over from other donors' samples. The CDR3 protein is CASSLGLSQETQYF. The DNA sequence follows: TGTGCCAGCAGCTTGGGCCTTTCCCAAGAGACCCAGTACTTC.